Listed below are T cell receptor beta chains from one sample, sequenced in a study of T-cell reconstitution after alpha-beta-depleted transplantation in children. Each CDR3 protein gets one entry after TCRdb re-called the PCR reads with MiXCR. Counted here are around 140,000 distinct CDR3 sequences, 8.8% occurring once; the ten biggest clones make up roughly 18%. The sample was PBMCs, mostly from graft donor cells, taken 180 days after TCRalphabeta/CD19-depleted stem cell transplant. Every receptor here comes from a female patient aged 2-10 years who had a stem cell transplant for congenital amegakaryocytic thrombocytopenia, so the T cells may come from the graft donor. Both conserved end residues are part of each CDR3. D genes are given only for firm matches. Only some rows state a clone size, as once, few, many or a class for expanded clones.

CDR3 protein	CDR3 DNA	J gene	clone size	V gene	D gene	CDR3 length
CSARDSGLLEQYF	TGCAGTGCTAGAGATTCCGGACTCCTTGAGCAGTATTTT	TRBJ2-3	many	TRBV20-1	NA	13
CASSQTFGVQYF	TGTGCCAGCAGCCAGACCTTCGGTGTGCAGTACTTC	TRBJ2-7	NA	TRBV7-9	NA	12
CASSQDRDRGQFF	TGTGCCAGCAGCCAAGATCGGGACCGAGGGCAGTTCTTC	TRBJ2-1	many	TRBV4-2	NA	13
CATSDSTGKDYGYTF	TGTGCCACCAGTGACTCGACAGGGAAGGACTATGGCTACACCTTC	TRBJ1-2	NA	TRBV24-1	TRBD1	15
CASSHETGPVMGAFF	TGCGCCAGCAGCCACGAAACCGGACCTGTCATGGGGGCTTTCTTT	TRBJ1-1	NA	TRBV4-3	NA	15
CASSIGYLGPNTEAFF	TGTGCCAGTAGTATAGGTTACTTGGGCCCGAACACTGAAGCTTTCTTT	TRBJ1-1	many	TRBV19	NA	16
CASSLDRENTEAFF	TGTGCCAGCAGCTTGGACCGCGAAAACACTGAAGCTTTCTTT	TRBJ1-1	few	TRBV5-6	NA	14
CASSRGKVRRTEAFF	TGTGCCAGCAGCCGGGGTAAGGTTAGGCGCACTGAAGCTTTCTTT	TRBJ1-1	few	TRBV12-3/TRBV12-4	NA	15
CASRSGPSPLHF	TGTGCCAGCAGGTCGGGACCGTCACCCCTCCACTTT	TRBJ1-6	many	TRBV5-6	NA	12
CSVAAGAQETQYF	TGCAGCGTTGCGGCGGGAGCCCAAGAGACCCAGTACTTC	TRBJ2-5	many	TRBV29-1	TRBD2	13
CASSRFAGKLPDTQYF	TGTGCCAGCAGTCGATTTGCAGGGAAGTTACCAGATACGCAGTATTTT	TRBJ2-3	many	TRBV12-3/TRBV12-4	NA	16
CASSQDVAGGYNEQFF	TGCGCCAGCAGCCAAGATGTAGCGGGCGGCTACAATGAGCAGTTCTTC	TRBJ2-1	many	TRBV4-3	TRBD2	16
CSARKALSTDTQYF	TGCAGTGCTAGGAAGGCTTTAAGCACAGATACGCAGTATTTT	TRBJ2-3	many	TRBV20-1	NA	14
CASSLGGGLGYSPLHF	TGTGCCAGCAGCTTAGGAGGGGGCTTAGGGTATTCACCCCTCCACTTT	TRBJ1-6	many	TRBV5-4	TRBD1	16
CSARDHGSSYEQYF	TGCAGTGCTAGAGATCACGGAAGTTCCTACGAGCAGTACTTC	TRBJ2-7	few	TRBV20-1	NA	14
CATSRDLGNYEQYF	TGTGCCACCAGTAGAGATCTGGGTAACTACGAGCAGTACTTC	TRBJ2-7	many	TRBV15	NA	14
CAISTGQGMSNEQFF	TGTGCCATCAGTACGGGACAGGGGATGAGTAATGAGCAGTTCTTC	TRBJ2-1	many	TRBV10-3	TRBD1	15
CSARETSINSPLHF	TGCAGTGCTCGCGAAACGTCCATTAATTCACCCCTCCACTTT	TRBJ1-6	many	TRBV20-1	NA	14
CASSLEGNNGYTF	TGTGCCAGCAGTTTGGAAGGGAATAACGGCTACACCTTC	TRBJ1-2	many	TRBV12-3/TRBV12-4	NA	13
CSVLPQQGGYGYTF	TGCAGCGTTTTGCCCCAACAGGGAGGCTATGGCTACACCTTC	TRBJ1-2	many	TRBV29-1	NA	14
CSVLVASGGTQYF	TGCAGTGTACTTGTTGCTAGCGGAGGGACCCAGTACTTC	TRBJ2-5	many	TRBV20-1	TRBD2	13
CASRPQGGKGFRWCEQYF	TGTGCCAGCAGACCGCAGGGGGGGAAGGGGTTTCGCTGGTGCGAGCAGTACTTC	TRBJ2-7	NA	TRBV28	NA	18
CASSPANYGYTF	TGTGCCAGCAGCCCAGCTAACTATGGCTACACCTTC	TRBJ1-2	NA	TRBV12-3/TRBV12-4	NA	12
CASSLLPTGPQHF	TGTGCCAGCAGTCTACTCCCGACGGGGCCCCAGCATTTT	TRBJ1-5	many	TRBV28	NA	13
CASRWTLEQYF	TGTGCCAGCAGATGGACCCTCGAGCAGTACTTC	TRBJ2-7	few	TRBV6-6	NA	11
CASSPPARNIQYF	TGTGCCAGCAGCCCCCCGGCAAGAAACATTCAGTACTTC	TRBJ2-4	many	TRBV28	NA	13
CASSLEPGRGHEQYF	TGCGCCAGCAGCTTGGAACCAGGGAGGGGTCACGAGCAGTACTTC	TRBJ2-7	few	TRBV5-1	TRBD2	15
CASSLVFTGALNEQFF	TGTGCCAGCAGCTTAGTGTTCACGGGGGCACTGAATGAGCAGTTCTTC	TRBJ2-1	many	TRBV5-5	NA	16
CASSLNSPGANVLTF	TGCGCCAGCAGCTTAAACAGCCCTGGGGCCAACGTCCTGACTTTC	TRBJ2-6	many	TRBV5-1	NA	15
CASSLETGRAGETQYF	TGCGCCAGCAGCTTGGAAACCGGGAGGGCCGGGGAGACCCAGTACTTC	TRBJ2-5	many	TRBV5-1	TRBD2	16
CSVEAPQGFYGYTF	TGCAGCGTTGAGGCCCCGCAGGGCTTCTATGGCTACACCTTC	TRBJ1-2	many	TRBV29-1	NA	14
CSARDPSGDTQYF	TGCAGTGCTAGAGATCCTAGCGGCGATACGCAGTATTTT	TRBJ2-3	many	TRBV20-1	TRBD2	13
CASSLRVGQPNSPLHF	TGTGCCAGCAGTTTAAGGGTTGGACAGCCGAATTCACCCCTCCACTTT	TRBJ1-6	many	TRBV28	NA	16
CASSLRRRTEQYF	TGTGCCAGCAGCTTGCGCCGAAGGACCGAGCAGTACTTC	TRBJ2-7	NA	TRBV7-2	NA	13
CSARDRSCQSLTDTQYF	TGCAGTGCTAGAGATCGAAGTTGCCAGTCTCTCACAGATACGCAGTATTTT	TRBJ2-3	NA	TRBV20-1	NA	17
CASSLNDAGTNEKLFF	TGTGCCAGCAGTTTAAACGATGCTGGGACTAATGAAAAACTGTTTTTT	TRBJ1-4	many	TRBV28	NA	16
CASRLSWLRDTEAFF	TGTGCCAGCAGACTATCTTGGCTCAGGGACACTGAAGCTTTCTTT	TRBJ1-1	many	TRBV12-3/TRBV12-4	NA	15
CSAGSHSTDTQYF	TGCAGCGCGGGAAGCCACAGCACAGATACGCAGTATTTT	TRBJ2-3	many	TRBV29-1	NA	13
CSARVNFPFTDTQYF	TGCAGTGCTAGAGTGAACTTCCCCTTCACAGATACGCAGTATTTT	TRBJ2-3	few	TRBV20-1	NA	15
CASSLWGPTYNSPLHF	TGCGCCAGCAGCTTATGGGGGCCAACCTATAATTCACCCCTCCACTTT	TRBJ1-6	many	TRBV5-1	NA	16
CASSYILAGPRRAEAFF	TGTGCCAGCAGTTACATTCTTGCGGGCCCACGGAGAGCTGAAGCTTTCTTT	TRBJ1-1	many	TRBV6-5	NA	17
CASSLDLGGPIEQYF	TGCGCCAGCAGCTTGGATTTGGGAGGGCCCATCGAGCAGTACTTC	TRBJ2-7	few	TRBV5-1	TRBD2	15
CASSLSGKAEAFF	TGTGCCAGCAGTTTGTCGGGGAAAGCTGAAGCTTTCTTT	TRBJ1-1	many	TRBV12-3/TRBV12-4	NA	13
CSARDRQGYTF	TGCAGTGCTAGAGATCGACAAGGCTACACCTTC	TRBJ1-2	few	TRBV20-1	NA	11
CSTDRGISYNEQFF	TGCAGTACAGACAGGGGAATCTCCTACAATGAGCAGTTCTTC	TRBJ2-1	many	TRBV20-1	TRBD1	14
CSASMGPIGQPQHF	TGCAGTGCTAGCATGGGACCGATAGGGCAGCCCCAGCATTTT	TRBJ1-5	few	TRBV20-1	NA	14
CASSVRMNTEAFF	TGTGCCAGCAGCGTCAGAATGAACACTGAAGCTTTCTTT	TRBJ1-1	NA	TRBV9	NA	13
CASSMQVSGNTIYF	TGTGCCAGTAGTATGCAGGTCTCTGGAAACACCATATATTTT	TRBJ1-3	few	TRBV19	NA	14
CASSLETSGKRGEQFF	TGCGCCAGCAGCCTGGAAACTAGCGGGAAGAGGGGTGAGCAGTTCTTC	TRBJ2-1	many	TRBV5-1	TRBD2	16
CASSWTGRGAGELFF	TGTGCCAGCAGCTGGACAGGCCGGGGTGCCGGGGAGCTGTTTTTT	TRBJ2-2	few	TRBV7-2	TRBD1	15
CASSLNRWRSYEQYF	TGTGCCAGCAGCTTAAATCGGTGGCGGAGCTACGAGCAGTACTTC	TRBJ2-7	many	TRBV7-2	NA	15
CSVVSFKGLYGYTF	TGCAGCGTTGTAAGTTTTAAGGGGCTCTATGGCTACACCTTC	TRBJ1-2	many	TRBV29-1	NA	14
CSAVLRGGEKLFF	TGCAGTGCTGTATTGAGGGGAGGTGAAAAACTGTTTTTT	TRBJ1-4	many	TRBV20-1	NA	13
CASIRAVYSGANVLTF	TGTGCCAGCATTCGCGCCGTATATTCTGGGGCCAACGTCCTGACTTTC	TRBJ2-6	few	TRBV5-8	NA	16
CASSPRTSGRTDTQYF	TGTGCCAGCAGCCCTAGGACTAGCGGACGCACAGATACGCAGTATTTT	TRBJ2-3	many	TRBV13	TRBD2	16
CASSQVWDWSLPQYF	TGTGCCAGCAGCCAAGTGTGGGACTGGAGTTTGCCCCAGTACTTC	TRBJ2-5	few	TRBV3-1	NA	15
CASRRRQVGEQFF	TGTGCCAGCAGGAGGAGACAGGTCGGCGAGCAGTTCTTC	TRBJ2-1	NA	TRBV2	NA	13
CASSPQLKNGYEQYF	TGTGCCAGCAGCCCGCAACTTAAGAATGGCTACGAGCAGTACTTC	TRBJ2-7	NA	TRBV7-8	NA	15
CASSRDRGQDEQFF	TGCGCCAGCAGCCGGGACAGGGGGCAAGATGAGCAGTTCTTC	TRBJ2-1	NA	TRBV5-1	TRBD1	14
CSASFRQGGTQYF	TGCAGTGCTAGCTTCCGGCAGGGTGGGACCCAGTACTTC	TRBJ2-5	NA	TRBV20-1	NA	13